Listed here is a single T cell receptor beta chain. Its recognized antigen is unknown. No quality values exist for individual bases; no much larger clone is one base distant. Library preparation was by the immunoSEQ multiplex PCR assay. TCRdb provides this immuneACCESS table in a form limited to in-frame rearrangements. Some clones are lacking; in checked studies, under half of them reflect an unresolved V gene, and why the rest are absent is not known. Recorded for this sample are tens of thousands of clones; 90% to 95% of them occurred a single time. Jointly, the top ten make up roughly 0.7% of the sample. This record comes from a study of T cell changes during pregnancy in multiple sclerosis (dated by TCRdb to 2018 to 2020). Turning to the overall study: Changes in the T cell repertoire over the course of pregnancy were examined in this study in women with multiple sclerosis.

The cysteine opens and the phenylalanine closes a CDR3 of 14 amino acids. The read is trimmed to its CDR3 DNA, 42 bases read in frame from base 1. V gives up 1 base and J gives up 6 bases, and the segment between their germline ends measures 13 bases. CDR1 and CDR2 are read off the germline V gene as MNHNS and SASEGT. This clonotype was sampled from a female donor in good health, enrolled as a control in a pregnancy study. Sequencing used peripheral blood, obtained in the third trimester of pregnancy. This chain joins TRBV6-1 to TRBJ2-7; possibly the D gene is TRBD2, per 6 matching bases. In nucleotides, the sequence is TGTGCCAGCAGTGAAGGGAGGGTTCAGGGCGAGCAGTACTTC. Protein translation: CASSEGRVQGEQYF.